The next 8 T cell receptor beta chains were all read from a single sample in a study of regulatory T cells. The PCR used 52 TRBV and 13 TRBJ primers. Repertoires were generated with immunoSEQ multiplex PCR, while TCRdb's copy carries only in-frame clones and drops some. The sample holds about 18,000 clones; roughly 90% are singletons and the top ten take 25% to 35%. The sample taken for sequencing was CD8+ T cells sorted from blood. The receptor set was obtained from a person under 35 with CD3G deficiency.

The CDR3 nucleotides read TGTGCCAGCAGCTTTGGGGTAGCGGGGGGTTCCGGCACAGATACGCAGTATTTT. It specifies CASSFGVAGGSGTDTQYF. The chain is built from TRBV5-4 and TRBJ2-3; TRBD2 agrees at 10 bases. V was clipped by 2 bases and J by 1 base; unmatched bases: 10. This CDR3 spans 18 amino acids. Germline assignment: CDR1 SGHNT and CDR2 YYREEE (reference sequence).

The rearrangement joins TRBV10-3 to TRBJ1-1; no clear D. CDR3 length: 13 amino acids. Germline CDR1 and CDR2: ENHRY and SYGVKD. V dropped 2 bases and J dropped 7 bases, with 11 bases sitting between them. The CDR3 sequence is CAISEMEEGEAFF. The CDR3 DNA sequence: TGTGCCATCAGTGAGATGGAGGAAGGTGAAGCTTTCTTT.

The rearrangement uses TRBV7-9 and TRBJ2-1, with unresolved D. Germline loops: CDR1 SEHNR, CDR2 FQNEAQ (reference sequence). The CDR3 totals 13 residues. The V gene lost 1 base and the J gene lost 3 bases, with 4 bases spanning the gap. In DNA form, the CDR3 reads TGTGCCAGCAGCTTAGGTGACTACAATGAGCAGTTCTTC. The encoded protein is CASSLGDYNEQFF.

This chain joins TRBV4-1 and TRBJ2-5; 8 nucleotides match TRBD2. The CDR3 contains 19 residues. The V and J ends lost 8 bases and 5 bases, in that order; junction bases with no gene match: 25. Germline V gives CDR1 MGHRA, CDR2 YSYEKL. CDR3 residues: CASGHYPPSGGYARETQYF. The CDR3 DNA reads TGCGCCAGCGGACATTATCCCCCCAGCGGGGGATACGCCCGGGAGACCCAGTACTTC.

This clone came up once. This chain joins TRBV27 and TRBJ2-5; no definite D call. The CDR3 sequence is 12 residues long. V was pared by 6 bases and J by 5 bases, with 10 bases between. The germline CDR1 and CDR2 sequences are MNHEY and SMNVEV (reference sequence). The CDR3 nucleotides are TGTGCCAGCAGGGGTCTAAGGGAGACCCAGTACTTC. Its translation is CASRGLRETQYF.

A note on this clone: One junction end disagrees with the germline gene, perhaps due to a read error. CDR3 sequence reads: CARRGVTGTVNYGYTF. The DNA for the CDR3 is TGTGCCCGGAGGGGGGTGACAGGGACCGTTAACTATGGCTACACCTTC. J is TRBJ1-2 and V is TRBV30, with 7 nucleotides matching TRBD1. There are 16 residues in the CDR3. Germline CDR1 GTSNPN, CDR2 SVGIG (reference sequence).

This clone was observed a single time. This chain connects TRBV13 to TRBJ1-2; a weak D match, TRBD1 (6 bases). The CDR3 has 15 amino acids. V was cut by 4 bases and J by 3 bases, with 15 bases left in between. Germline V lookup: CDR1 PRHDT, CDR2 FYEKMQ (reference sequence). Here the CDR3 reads CASSWGRDIYYGYTF. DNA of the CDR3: TGTGCCAGCAGCTGGGGCCGGGACATTTACTATGGCTACACCTTC.

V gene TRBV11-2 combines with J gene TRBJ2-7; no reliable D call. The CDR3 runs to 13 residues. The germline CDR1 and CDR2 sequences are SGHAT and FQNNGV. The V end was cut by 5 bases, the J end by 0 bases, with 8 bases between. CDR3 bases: TGTGCCAGCAGCCTCACAGTCTCCTACGAGCAGTACTTC. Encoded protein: CASSLTVSYEQYF.